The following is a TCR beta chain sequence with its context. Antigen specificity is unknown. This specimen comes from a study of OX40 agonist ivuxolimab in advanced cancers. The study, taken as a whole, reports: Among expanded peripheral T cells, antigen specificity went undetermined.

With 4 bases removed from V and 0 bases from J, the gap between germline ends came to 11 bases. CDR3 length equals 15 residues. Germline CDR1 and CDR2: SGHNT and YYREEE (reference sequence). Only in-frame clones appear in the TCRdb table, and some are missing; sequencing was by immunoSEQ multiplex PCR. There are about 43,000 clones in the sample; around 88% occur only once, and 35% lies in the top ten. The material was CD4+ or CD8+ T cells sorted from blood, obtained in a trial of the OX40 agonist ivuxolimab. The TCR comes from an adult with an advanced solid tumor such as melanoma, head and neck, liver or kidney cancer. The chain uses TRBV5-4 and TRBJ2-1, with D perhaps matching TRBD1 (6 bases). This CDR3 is CASSPGQSSYNEQFF. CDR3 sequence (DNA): TGTGCCAGCAGCCCCGGACAGAGCTCCTACAATGAGCAGTTCTTC.